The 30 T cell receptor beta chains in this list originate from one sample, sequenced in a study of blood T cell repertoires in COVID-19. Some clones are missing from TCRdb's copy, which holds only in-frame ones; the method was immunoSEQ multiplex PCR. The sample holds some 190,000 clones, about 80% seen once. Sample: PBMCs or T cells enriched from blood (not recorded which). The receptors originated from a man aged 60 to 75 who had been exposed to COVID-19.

The CDR3 sequence: CASSESDRKLFF. The CDR3 DNA follows: TGTGCCAGCAGTGAAAGTGACAGAAAACTGTTTTTT. J is TRBJ1-4 and V is TRBV2; weak D call: TRBD1 (5 bases). CDR3 length: 12 residues. Trimming stripped 2 bases from V and 10 bases from J, with 8 bases between. In germline, CDR1 is SNHLY, CDR2 FYNNEI.

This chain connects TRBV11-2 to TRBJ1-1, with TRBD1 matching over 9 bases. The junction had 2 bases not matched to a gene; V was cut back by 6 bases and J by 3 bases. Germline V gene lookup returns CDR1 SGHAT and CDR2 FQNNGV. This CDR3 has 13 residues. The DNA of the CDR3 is TGTGCCAGCAGGGGACAGGGCTACACTGAAGCTTTCTTT. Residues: CASRGQGYTEAFF.

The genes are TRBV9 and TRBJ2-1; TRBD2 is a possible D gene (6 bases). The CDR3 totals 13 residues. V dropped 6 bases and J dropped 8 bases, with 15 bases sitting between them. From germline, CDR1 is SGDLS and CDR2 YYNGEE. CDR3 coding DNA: TGTGCCAGCACCCGGCGGGGACCGGATGAGCAGTTCTTC. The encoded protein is CASTRRGPDEQFF. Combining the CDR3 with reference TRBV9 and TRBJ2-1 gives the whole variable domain DSGVTQTPKHLITATGQRVTLRCSPRSGDLSVYWYQQSLDQGLQFLIQYYNGEERAKGNILERFSAQQFPDLHSELNLSSLELGDSALYFCASTRRGPDEQFFGPGTRLTVL.

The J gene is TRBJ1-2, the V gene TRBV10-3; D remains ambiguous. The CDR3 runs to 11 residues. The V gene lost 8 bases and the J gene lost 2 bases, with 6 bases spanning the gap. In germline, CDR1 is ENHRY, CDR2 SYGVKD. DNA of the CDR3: TGTGCCATCGGTAGCAACTATGGCTACACCTTC. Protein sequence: CAIGSNYGYTF.

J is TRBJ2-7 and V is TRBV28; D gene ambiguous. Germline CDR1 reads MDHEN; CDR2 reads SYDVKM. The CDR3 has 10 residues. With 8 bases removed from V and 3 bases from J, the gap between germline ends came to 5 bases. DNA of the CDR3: TGTGCCAGCGCGGACTACGAGCAGTACTTC. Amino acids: CASADYEQYF.

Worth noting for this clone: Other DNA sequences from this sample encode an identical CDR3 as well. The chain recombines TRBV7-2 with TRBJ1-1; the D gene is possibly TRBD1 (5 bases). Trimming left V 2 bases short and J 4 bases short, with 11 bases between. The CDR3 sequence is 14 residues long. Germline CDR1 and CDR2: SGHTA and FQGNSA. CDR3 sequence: CASSLPTGATEAFF. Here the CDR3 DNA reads TGTGCCAGCAGCTTACCGACTGGGGCCACTGAAGCTTTCTTT.

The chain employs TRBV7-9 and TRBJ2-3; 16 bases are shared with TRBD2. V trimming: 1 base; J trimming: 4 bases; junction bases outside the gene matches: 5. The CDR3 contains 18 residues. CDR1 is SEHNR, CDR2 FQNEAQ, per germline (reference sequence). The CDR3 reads CASSLGTGTSGRADTQYF. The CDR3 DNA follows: TGTGCCAGCAGCTTAGGAACCGGGACTAGCGGGAGGGCAGATACGCAGTATTTT.

Here the CDR3 reads CASSVDWTGGTGELFF. The CDR3 DNA follows: TGTGCCAGCAGCGTAGATTGGACAGGCGGTACCGGGGAGCTGTTTTTT. V is TRBV9 and J is TRBJ2-2, with 7 bases fitting TRBD1. Germline lookup yields CDR1 SGDLS and CDR2 YYNGEE. The CDR3 consists of 16 residues. The V and J ends lost 0 bases and 5 bases, in that order; junction bases with no gene match: 7. The variable domain in full, completed from reference TRBV9 and TRBJ2-2, reads DSGVTQTPKHLITATGQRVTLRCSPRSGDLSVYWYQQSLDQGLQFLIQYYNGEERAKGNILERFSAQQFPDLHSELNLSSLELGDSALYFCASSVDWTGGTGELFFGEGSRLTVL.

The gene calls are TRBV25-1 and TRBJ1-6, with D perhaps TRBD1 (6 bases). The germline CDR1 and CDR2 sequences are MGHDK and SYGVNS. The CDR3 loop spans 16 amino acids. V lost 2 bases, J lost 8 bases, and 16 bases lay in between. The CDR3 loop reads CASSEGTGLGDSPLHF. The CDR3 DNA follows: TGTGCCAGCAGTGAAGGAACAGGGTTGGGGGATTCACCCCTCCACTTT. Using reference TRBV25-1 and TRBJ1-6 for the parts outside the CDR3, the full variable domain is EADIYQTPRYLVIGTGKKITLECSQTMGHDKMYWYQQDPGMELHLIHYSYGVNSTEKGDLSSESTVSRIRTEHFPLTLESARPSHTSQYLCASSEGTGLGDSPLHFGNGTRLTVT.

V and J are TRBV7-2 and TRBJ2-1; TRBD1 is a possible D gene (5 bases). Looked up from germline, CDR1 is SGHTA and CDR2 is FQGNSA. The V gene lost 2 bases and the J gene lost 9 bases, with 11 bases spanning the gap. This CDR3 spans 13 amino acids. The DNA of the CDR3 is TGTGCCAGCAGCTTACGACAGTTGGGTGAGCAGTTCTTC. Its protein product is CASSLRQLGEQFF.

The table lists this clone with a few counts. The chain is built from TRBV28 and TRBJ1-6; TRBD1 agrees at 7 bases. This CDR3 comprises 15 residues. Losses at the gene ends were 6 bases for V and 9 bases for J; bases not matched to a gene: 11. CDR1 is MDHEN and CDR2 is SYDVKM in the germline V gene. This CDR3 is CASSLSGQIFSPLHF. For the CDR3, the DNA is TGTGCCAGCAGCCTCTCGGGACAGATTTTTTCACCCCTCCACTTT. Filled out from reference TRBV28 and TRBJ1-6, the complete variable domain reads DVKVTQSSRYLVKRTGEKVFLECVQDMDHENMFWYRQDPGLGLRLIYFSYDVKMKEKGDIPEGYSVSREKKERFSLILESASTNQTSMYLCASSLSGQIFSPLHFGNGTRLTVT.

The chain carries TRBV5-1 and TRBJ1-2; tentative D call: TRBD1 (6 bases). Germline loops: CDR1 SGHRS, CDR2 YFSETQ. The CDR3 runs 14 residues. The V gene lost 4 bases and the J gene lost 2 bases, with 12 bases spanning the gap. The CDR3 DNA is TGCGCCAGCAGCCCGAGTGGGGGCAACTATGGCTACACCTTC. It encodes CASSPSGGNYGYTF.

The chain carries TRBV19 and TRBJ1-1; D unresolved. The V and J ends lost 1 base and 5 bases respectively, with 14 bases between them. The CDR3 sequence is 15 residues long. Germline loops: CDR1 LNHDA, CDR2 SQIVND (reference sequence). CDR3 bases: TGTGCCAGTAGTATAGTGGCGAAAGGAGGGACTGAAGCTTTCTTT. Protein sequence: CASSIVAKGGTEAFF.

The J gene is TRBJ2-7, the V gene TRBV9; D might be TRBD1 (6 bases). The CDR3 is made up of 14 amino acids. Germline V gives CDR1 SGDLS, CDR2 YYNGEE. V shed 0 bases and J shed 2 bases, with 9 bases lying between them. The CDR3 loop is CASSVDQGTYEQYF. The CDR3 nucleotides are TGTGCCAGCAGCGTAGACCAGGGGACCTACGAGCAGTACTTC. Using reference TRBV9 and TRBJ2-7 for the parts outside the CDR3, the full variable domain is DSGVTQTPKHLITATGQRVTLRCSPRSGDLSVYWYQQSLDQGLQFLIQYYNGEERAKGNILERFSAQQFPDLHSELNLSSLELGDSALYFCASSVDQGTYEQYFGPGTRLTVT.

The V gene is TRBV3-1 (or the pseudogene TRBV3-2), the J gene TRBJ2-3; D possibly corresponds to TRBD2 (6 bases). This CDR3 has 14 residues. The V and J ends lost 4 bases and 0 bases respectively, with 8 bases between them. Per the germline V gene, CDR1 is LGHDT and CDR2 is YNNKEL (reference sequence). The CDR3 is CASSLAASTDTQYF. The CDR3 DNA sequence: TGTGCCAGCAGCCTAGCGGCTAGCACAGATACGCAGTATTTT.

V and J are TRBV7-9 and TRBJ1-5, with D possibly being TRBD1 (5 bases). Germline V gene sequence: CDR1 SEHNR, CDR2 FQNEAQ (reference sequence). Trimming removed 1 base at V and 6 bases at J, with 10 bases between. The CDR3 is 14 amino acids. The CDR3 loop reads CASSLGQGSQPQHF. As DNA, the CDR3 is TGTGCCAGCAGCTTAGGCCAGGGAAGTCAGCCCCAGCATTTT.

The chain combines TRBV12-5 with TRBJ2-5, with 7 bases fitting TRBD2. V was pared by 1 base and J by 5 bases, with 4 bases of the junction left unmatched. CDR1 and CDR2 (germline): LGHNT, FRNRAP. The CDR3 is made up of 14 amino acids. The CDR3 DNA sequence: TGTGCTAGTGGTTTGGGCGGGAGTTTGGAGACCCAGTACTTC. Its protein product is CASGLGGSLETQYF.

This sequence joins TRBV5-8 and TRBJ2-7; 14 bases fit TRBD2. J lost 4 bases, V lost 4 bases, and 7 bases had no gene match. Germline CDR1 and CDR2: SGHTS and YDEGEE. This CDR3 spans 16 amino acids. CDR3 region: CASSRRGTSGSYEQYF. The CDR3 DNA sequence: TGTGCCAGCAGCCGCCGTGGGACTAGCGGGAGTTACGAGCAGTACTTC.

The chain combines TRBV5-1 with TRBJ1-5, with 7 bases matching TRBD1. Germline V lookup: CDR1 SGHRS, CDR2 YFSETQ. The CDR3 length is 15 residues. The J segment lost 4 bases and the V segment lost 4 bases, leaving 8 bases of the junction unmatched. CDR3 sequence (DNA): TGCGCCAGCAGCGAATCCGGGACAGATAATCAGCCCCAGCATTTT. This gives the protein CASSESGTDNQPQHF.

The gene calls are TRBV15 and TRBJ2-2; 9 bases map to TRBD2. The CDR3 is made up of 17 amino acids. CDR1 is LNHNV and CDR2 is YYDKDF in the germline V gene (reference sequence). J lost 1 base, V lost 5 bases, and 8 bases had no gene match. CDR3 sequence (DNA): TGTGCCACCAGCGTCCCGTTAGCGGGAGAGAACACCGGGGAGCTGTTTTTT. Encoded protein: CATSVPLAGENTGELFF. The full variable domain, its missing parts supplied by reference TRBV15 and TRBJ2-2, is DAMVIQNPRYQVTQFGKPVTLSCSQTLNHNVMYWYQQKSSQAPKLLFHYYDKDFNNEADTPDNFQSRRPNTSFCFLDIRSPGLGDTAMYLCATSVPLAGENTGELFFGEGSRLTVL.

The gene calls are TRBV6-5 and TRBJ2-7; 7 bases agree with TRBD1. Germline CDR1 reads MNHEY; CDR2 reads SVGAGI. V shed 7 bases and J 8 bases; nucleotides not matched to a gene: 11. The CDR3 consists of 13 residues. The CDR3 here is CASKPPETGKQYF. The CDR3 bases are TGTGCCAGCAAGCCTCCGGAGACAGGGAAGCAGTACTTC.

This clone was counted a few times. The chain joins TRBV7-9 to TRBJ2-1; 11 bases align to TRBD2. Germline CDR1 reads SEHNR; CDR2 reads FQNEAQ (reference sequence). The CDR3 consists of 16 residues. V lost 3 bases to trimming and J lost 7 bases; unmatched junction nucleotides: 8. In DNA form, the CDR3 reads TGTGCCAGCAGCTTTACTACTAGCGGGAGTAGGAATGAGCAGTTCTTC. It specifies CASSFTTSGSRNEQFF.

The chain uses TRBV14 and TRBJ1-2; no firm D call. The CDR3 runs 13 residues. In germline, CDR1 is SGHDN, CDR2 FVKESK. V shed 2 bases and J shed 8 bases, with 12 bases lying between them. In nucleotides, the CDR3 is TGTGCCAGCAGCCAAAGCCTAGAAGGAGGCTACACCTTC. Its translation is CASSQSLEGGYTF. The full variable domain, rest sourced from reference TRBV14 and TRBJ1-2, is EAGVTQFPSHSVIEKGQTVTLRCDPISGHDNLYWYRRVMGKEIKFLLHFVKESKQDESGMPNNRFLAERTGGTYSTLKVQPAELEDSGVYFCASSQSLEGGYTFGSGTRLTVV.

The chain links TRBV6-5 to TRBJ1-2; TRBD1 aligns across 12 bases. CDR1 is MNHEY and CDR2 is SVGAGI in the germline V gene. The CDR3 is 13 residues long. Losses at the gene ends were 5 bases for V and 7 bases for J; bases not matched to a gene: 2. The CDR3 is CASSRDRGPGYTF. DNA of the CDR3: TGTGCCAGCAGTAGGGACAGGGGGCCTGGCTACACCTTC.

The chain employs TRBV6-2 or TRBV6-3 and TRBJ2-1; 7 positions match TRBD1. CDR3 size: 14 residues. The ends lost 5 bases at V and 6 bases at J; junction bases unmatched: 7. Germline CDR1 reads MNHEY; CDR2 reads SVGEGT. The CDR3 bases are TGTGCCAGCAGTCTCCCGGGACAGCTCAATGAGCAGTTCTTC. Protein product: CASSLPGQLNEQFF.

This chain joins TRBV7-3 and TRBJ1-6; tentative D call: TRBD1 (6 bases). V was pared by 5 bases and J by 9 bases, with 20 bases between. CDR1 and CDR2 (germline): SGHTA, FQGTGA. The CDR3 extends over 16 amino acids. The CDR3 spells CASSLIPQGFGSPLHF. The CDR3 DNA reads TGTGCCAGCAGCCTCATACCACAGGGCTTTGGTTCACCCCTCCACTTT. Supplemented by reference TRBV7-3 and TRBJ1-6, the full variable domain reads GAGVSQTPSNKVTEKGKYVELRCDPISGHTALYWYRQSLGQGPEFLIYFQGTGAADDSGLPNDRFFAVRPEGSVSTLKIQRTERGDSAVYLCASSLIPQGFGSPLHFGNGTRLTVT.

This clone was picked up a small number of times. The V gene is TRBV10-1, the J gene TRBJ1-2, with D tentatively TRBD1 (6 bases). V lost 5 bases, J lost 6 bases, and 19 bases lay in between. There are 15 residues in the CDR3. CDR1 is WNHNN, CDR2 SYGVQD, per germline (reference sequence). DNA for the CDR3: TGCGCCAGCAGTAGCAGTATAGGGGGAATCGATGGCTACACCTTC. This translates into CASSSSIGGIDGYTF.

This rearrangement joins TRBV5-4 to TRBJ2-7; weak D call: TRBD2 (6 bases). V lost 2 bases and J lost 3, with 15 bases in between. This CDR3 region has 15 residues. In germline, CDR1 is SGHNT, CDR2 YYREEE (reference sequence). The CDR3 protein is CASSFRRENGYEQYF. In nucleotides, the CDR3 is TGTGCCAGCAGCTTCCGGCGGGAAAACGGCTACGAGCAGTACTTC.

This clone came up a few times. The DNA for the CDR3 is TGTGCCAGTAGTATGTTCGGCTCCCGGGGTTCACCCCTCCACTTT. As protein: CASSMFGSRGSPLHF. The chain joins TRBV19 to TRBJ1-6, with unresolved D. Looked up from germline, CDR1 is LNHDA and CDR2 is SQIVND (reference sequence). The CDR3 is 15 residues long. V lost 3 bases to trimming and J lost 9 bases, with 15 bases between them.

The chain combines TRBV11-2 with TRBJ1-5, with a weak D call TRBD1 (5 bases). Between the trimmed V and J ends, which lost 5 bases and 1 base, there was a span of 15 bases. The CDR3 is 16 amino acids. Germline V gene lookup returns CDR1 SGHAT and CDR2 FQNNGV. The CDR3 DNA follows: TGTGCCAGCAGCCCGCTGGGGGGTAAGAGCAATCAGCCCCAGCATTTT. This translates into CASSPLGGKSNQPQHF.